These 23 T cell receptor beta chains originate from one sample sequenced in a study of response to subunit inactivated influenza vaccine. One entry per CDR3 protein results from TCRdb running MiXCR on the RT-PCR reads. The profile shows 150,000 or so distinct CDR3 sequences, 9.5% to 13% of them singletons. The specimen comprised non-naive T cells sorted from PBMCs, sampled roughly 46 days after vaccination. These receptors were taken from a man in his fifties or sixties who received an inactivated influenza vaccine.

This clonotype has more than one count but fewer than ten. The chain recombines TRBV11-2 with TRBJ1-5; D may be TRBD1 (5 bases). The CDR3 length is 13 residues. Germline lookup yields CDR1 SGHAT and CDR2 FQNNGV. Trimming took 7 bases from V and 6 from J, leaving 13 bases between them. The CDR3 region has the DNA TGTGCCAGCAACGAAGGGGTGGGTCAGCCCCAGCATTTT. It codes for CASNEGVGQPQHF. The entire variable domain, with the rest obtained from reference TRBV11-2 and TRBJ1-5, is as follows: EAGVAQSPRYKIIEKRQSVAFWCNPISGHATLYWYQQILGQGPKLLIQFQNNGVVDDSQLPKDRFSAERLKGVDSTLKIQPAKLEDSAVYLCASNEGVGQPQHFGDGTRLSIL.

The CDR3 is CSAPRGRAHSYNEQFF. The CDR3 DNA follows: TGCAGTGCTCCCAGAGGGAGGGCCCATTCCTACAATGAGCAGTTCTTC. The rearrangement links TRBV20-1 to TRBJ2-1; 7 bases fit TRBD2. This CDR3 spans 16 amino acids. V was clipped by 5 bases and J by 1 base; unmatched bases: 11. CDR1 DFQATT and CDR2 SNEGSKA come from the germline V gene (reference sequence).

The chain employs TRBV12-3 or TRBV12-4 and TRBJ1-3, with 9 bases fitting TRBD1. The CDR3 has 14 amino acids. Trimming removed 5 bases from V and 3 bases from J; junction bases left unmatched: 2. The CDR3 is CASSGTGLGNTIYF. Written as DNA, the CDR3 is TGTGCCAGCAGTGGGACAGGGCTTGGAAACACCATATATTTT.

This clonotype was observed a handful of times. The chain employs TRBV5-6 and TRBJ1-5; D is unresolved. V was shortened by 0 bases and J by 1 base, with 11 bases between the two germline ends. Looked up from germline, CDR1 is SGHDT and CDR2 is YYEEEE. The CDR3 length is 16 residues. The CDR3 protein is CASSLGLRQSNQPQHF. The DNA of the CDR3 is TGTGCCAGCAGCTTGGGATTGCGACAAAGCAATCAGCCCCAGCATTTT.

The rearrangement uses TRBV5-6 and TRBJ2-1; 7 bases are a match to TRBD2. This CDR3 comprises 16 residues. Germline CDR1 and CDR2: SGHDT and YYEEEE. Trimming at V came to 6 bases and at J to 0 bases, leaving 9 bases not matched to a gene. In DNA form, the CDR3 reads TGTGCCAGCATCATTAGCGGGTCAAGCTCCTACAATGAGCAGTTCTTC. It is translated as CASIISGSSSYNEQFF.

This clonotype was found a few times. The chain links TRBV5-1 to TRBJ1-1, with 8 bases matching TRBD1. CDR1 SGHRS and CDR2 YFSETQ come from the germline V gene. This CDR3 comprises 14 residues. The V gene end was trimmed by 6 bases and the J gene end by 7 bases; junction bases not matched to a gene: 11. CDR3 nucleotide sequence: TGCGCCAGCAACCAACAGGGGGGCTTAGATGAAGCTTTCTTT. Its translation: CASNQQGGLDEAFF.

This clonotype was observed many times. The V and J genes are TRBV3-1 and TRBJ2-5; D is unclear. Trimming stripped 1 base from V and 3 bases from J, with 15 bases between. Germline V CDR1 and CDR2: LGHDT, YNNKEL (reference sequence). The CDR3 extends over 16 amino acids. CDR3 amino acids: CASSQGAPLVKETQYF. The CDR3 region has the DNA TGTGCCAGCAGCCAAGGAGCGCCGCTAGTGAAAGAGACCCAGTACTTC.

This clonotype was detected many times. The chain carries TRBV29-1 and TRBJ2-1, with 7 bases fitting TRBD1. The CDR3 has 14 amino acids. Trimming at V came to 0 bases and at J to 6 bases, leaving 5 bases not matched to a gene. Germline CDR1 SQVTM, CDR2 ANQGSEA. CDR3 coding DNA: TGCAGCGTTGAAGAGACAGGGCGAGCCAATGAGCAGTTCTTC. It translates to CSVEETGRANEQFF.

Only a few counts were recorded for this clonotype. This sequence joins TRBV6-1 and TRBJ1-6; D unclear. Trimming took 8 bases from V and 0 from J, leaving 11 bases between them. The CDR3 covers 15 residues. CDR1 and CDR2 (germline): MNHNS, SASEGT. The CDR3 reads CASHHWSSYNSPLHF. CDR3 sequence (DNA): TGTGCCAGCCACCACTGGAGCTCCTATAATTCACCCCTCCACTTT.

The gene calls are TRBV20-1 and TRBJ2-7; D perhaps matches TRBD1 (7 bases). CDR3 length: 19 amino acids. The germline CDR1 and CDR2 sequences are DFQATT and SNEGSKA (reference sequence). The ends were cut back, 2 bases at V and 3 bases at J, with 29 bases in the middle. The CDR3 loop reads CSARPRGGAAGTAIYEQYF. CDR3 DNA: TGCAGTGCTAGACCTAGAGGGGGCGCGGCGGGAACTGCGATCTACGAGCAGTACTTC.

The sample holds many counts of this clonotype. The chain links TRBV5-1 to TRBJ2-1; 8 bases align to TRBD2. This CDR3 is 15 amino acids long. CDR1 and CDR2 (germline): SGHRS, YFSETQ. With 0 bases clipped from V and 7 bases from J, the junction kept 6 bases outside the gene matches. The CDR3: CASSLVWTSMNEQFF. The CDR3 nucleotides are TGCGCCAGCAGCTTGGTTTGGACTAGCATGAATGAGCAGTTCTTC.

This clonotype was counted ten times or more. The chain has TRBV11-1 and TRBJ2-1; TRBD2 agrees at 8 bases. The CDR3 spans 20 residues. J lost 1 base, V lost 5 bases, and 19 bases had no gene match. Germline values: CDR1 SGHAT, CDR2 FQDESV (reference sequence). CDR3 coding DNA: TGTGCCAGCAGCCCGATAATTGTACCGGGACTAGTTGATTCCTACAATGAGCAGTTCTTC. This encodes CASSPIIVPGLVDSYNEQFF.

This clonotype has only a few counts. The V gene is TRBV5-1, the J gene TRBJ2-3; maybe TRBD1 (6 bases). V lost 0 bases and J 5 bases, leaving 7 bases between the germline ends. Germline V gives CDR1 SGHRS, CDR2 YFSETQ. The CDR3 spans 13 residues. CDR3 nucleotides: TGCGCCAGCAGCTTGGGGGACATAGATACGCAGTATTTT. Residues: CASSLGDIDTQYF.

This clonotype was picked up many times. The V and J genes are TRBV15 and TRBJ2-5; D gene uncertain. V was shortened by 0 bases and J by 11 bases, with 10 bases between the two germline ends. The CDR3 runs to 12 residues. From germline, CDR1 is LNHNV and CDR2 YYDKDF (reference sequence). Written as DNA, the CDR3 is TGTGCCACCAGCAGAGATCAAAGGGATCAGTACTTC. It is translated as CATSRDQRDQYF.

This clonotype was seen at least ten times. CDR3 nucleotide sequence: TGCAGTGCAATCGCTACCATGGGAGATACGCAGTATTTT. Encoded protein: CSAIATMGDTQYF. This rearrangement joins TRBV20-1 to TRBJ2-3; D remains unclear. Germline-derived CDR1 and CDR2 are DFQATT and SNEGSKA (reference sequence). The CDR3 runs to 13 residues. V shed 6 bases and J shed 5 bases, with 15 bases lying between them.

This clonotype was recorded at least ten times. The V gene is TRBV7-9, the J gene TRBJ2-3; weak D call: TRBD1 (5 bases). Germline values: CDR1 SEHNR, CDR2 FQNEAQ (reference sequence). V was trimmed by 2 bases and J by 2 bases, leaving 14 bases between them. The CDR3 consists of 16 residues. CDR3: CASSLSRTQPTDTQYF. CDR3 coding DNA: TGTGCCAGCAGCTTAAGTAGGACACAACCCACAGATACGCAGTATTTT.

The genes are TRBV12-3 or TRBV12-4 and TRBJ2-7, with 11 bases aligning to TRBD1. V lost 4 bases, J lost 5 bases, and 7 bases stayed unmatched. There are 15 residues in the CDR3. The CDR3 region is CASSSRDRGYNEQYF. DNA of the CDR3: TGTGCCAGCAGTTCCCGGGACAGGGGGTACAACGAGCAGTACTTC.

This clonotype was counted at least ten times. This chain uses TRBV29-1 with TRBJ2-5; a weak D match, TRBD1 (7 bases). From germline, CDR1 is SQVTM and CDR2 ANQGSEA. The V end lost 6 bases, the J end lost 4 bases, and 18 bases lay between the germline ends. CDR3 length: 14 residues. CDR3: CSVQATGRPETQYF. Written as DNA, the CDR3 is TGCAGCGTGCAAGCGACAGGGAGGCCAGAGACCCAGTACTTC.

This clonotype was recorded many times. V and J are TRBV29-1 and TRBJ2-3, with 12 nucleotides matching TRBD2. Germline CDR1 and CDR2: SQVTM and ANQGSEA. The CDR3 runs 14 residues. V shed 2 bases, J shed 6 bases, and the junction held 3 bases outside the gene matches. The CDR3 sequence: CSVEITSGRDTQYF. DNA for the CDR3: TGCAGCGTTGAAATAACTAGCGGGAGGGATACGCAGTATTTT.

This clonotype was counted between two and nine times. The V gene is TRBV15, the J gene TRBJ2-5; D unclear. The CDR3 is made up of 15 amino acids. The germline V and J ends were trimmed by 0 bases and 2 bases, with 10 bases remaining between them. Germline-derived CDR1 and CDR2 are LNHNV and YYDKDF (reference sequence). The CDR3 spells CATSRDPGPQETQYF. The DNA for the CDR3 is TGTGCCACCAGCAGAGACCCTGGGCCTCAAGAGACCCAGTACTTC.

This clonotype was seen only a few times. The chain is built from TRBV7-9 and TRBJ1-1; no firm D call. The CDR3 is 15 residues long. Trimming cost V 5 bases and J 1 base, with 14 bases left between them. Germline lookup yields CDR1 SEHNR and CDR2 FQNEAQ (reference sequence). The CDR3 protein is CASSPIGLSNTEAFF. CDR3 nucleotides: TGTGCCAGCAGCCCTATCGGATTATCGAACACTGAAGCTTTCTTT.

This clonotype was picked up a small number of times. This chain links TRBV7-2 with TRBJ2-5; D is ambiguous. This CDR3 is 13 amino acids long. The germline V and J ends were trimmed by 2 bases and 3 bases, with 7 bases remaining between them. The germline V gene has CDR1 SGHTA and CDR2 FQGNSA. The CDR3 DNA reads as TGTGCCAGCAGCTTATGGGTAGAAGAGACCCAGTACTTC. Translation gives CASSLWVEETQYF.

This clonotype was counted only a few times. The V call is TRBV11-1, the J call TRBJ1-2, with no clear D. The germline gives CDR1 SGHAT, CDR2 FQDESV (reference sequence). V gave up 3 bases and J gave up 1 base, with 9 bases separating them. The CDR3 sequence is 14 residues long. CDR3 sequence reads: CASSFDRNNYGYTF. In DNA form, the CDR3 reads TGTGCCAGCAGCTTCGACCGGAATAACTATGGCTACACCTTC.